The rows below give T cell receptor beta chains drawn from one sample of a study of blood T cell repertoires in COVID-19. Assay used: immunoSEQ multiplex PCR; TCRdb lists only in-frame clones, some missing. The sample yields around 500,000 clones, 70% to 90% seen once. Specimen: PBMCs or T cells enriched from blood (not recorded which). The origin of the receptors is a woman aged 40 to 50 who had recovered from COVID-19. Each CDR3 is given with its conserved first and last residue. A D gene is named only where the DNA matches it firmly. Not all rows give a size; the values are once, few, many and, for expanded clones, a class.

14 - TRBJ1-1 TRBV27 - CASSLRGTNTEAFF TGTGCCAGCAGTTTGAGGGGGACCAACACTGAAGCTTTCTTT
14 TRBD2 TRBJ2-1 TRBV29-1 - CSVVGLPSGNEQFF TGCAGCGTTGTAGGTTTGCCTAGCGGCAATGAGCAGTTCTTC
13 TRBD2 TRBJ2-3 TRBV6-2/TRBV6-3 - CASSYQRGDTQYF TGTGCCAGCAGTTACCAGCGGGGGGACACGCAGTATTTT
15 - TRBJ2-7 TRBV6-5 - CASSYSRQSPYEQYF TGTGCCAGCAGTTATTCTAGACAGTCACCCTACGAGCAGTACTTC
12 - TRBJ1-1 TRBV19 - CASSDRFLGAFF TGTGCCAGTAGTGACAGGTTTCTCGGTGCTTTCTTT
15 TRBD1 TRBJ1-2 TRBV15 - CATSKGQGKPYGYTF TGTGCCACCAGCAAGGGACAGGGAAAACCCTATGGCTACACCTTC
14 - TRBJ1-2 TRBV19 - CASRIGGAAYGYTF TGTGCCAGTAGAATTGGGGGGGCTGCGTATGGCTACACCTTC
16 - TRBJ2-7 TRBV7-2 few CASSLVRGRGEYEQYF TGTGCCAGCAGCTTAGTTCGAGGGAGGGGGGAGTACGAGCAGTACTTC
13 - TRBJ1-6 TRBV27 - CASKSSYNSPLHF TGTGCCAGCAAGAGCTCCTATAATTCACCCCTCCACTTT
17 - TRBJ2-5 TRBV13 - CASSLPRWAANGGTQYF TGTGCCAGCAGCTTACCACGGTGGGCCGCCAACGGGGGGACCCAGTACTTC
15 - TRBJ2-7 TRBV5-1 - CASSLSTGFSYEQYF TGCGCCAGCAGCTTGTCAACGGGGTTCTCCTACGAGCAGTACTTC
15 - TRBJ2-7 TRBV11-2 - CASSLNSAYYYEQYF TGTGCCAGCAGCTTAAATTCAGCGTATTACTACGAGCAGTACTTC
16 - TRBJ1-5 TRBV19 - CASSTPRDVRNQPQHF TGTGCCAGTAGTACTCCGCGGGACGTACGCAATCAGCCCCAGCATTTT
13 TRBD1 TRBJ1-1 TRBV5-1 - CASSLDRGLEAFF TGCGCCAGCAGCTTGGACAGGGGACTTGAAGCTTTCTTT
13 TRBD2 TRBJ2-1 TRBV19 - CASSFSPAGLFFF TGTGCCAGTAGTTTTTCCCCAGCGGGACTATTTTTCTTC
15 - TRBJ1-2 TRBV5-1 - CASSLGAGLVDGYTF TGCGCCAGCAGCTTGGGAGCGGGGCTTGTTGATGGCTACACCTTC
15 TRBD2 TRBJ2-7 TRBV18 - CASSPTTTSGSAQYF TGTGCCAGCTCACCTACTACGACTAGCGGGAGTGCGCAGTACTTC